This T cell receptor (beta chain) originates from a study of blood T cell repertoires in COVID-19 (dated by TCRdb to 2018 to 2021). Broadly, across the study: Collaborator samples came from the United States, Italy and Spain and covered acute and convalescent phases of COVID-19. The material from the prospective study consisted of cDNA or gDNA derived from T cells, B-cell-depleted T cells, or PBMCs. The dataset comprised deeply sampled blood TCRbeta repertoires from subjects exposed to, actively infected with, or recovered from COVID-19. A freely available public database, intended as a resource for researchers studying the immune response to SARS-CoV-2, is where the repertoires were released. The samples were drawn from two sources: the first 160 participants of the ongoing ImmuneRACE study, and 950 to 1,500 subjects contributed by 6 global collaborators. A de-identified subject ID, COVID-19 status, age in years and sex were almost always included in the sample metadata. HLA class I and class II types, where available, came from metadata supplied by the sample provider rather than from assay-based typing.

TCRbeta CDR3 regions were amplified from genomic DNA by means of the immunoSEQ Assay, a bias-controlled multiplex PCR. The paper's data handling went like this. Nucleated cell counts per sample were estimated from amplification of reference gene primers within the assay. To quantify the absolute abundance of each unique TCRbeta CDR3 rearrangement, sequence reads were collapsed and filtered. For each sample, productive Simpson clonality was calculated as the square root of Simpson's diversity index over productive rearrangements. The clones in this table, taken by TCRdb from immuneACCESS, are in-frame only. Not every clone is retained; where verified, under half of the shortfall comes from an unresolved V gene, and the cause of the rest is unknown. That table furnishes V, J and clone size, whereas the DNA furnished D and trimming. For this sample there are over 300,000 clones; 85% to 90% appear just once. Around 7% of the sample lies in the top ten.

Beyond this particular receptor, the publication reports: The quantity of clinical and demographic metadata differed by source and by participant and was supplied without curation.

On this clone itself: There is no known antigen for this receptor. No base quality values were provided; no much bigger clone lies one nucleotide off.

Whole blood was collected in K2EDTA tubes by collaborating institutions according to the institutions' own protocols. For TCRbeta analysis, collaborators shipped samples as frozen whole blood, isolated PBMCs, or DNA extracted from either of those sample types. In the germline V gene, CDR1 corresponds to MNHEY and CDR2 to SVGAGI. Germline trimming: 4 bases from V, 2 bases from J; junction bases outside gene matches: 3. The CDR3 spans 14 residues, from the cysteine through the phenylalanine. Only CDR3 DNA remains: 42 bases, in frame from the first base. The sample taken for sequencing was peripheral blood. This receptor chain uses TRBV6-5 and TRBJ2-7, with 9 bases aligning to TRBD1. This receptor was identified in a man aged 18 to 29 with active or convalescent COVID-19. Here the CDR3 is given as CASSWTGAPYEQYF. Read as DNA, the sequence is TGTGCCAGCAGTTGGACAGGGGCCCCCTACGAGCAGTACTTC.